A single sample is the source of the 12 T cell receptor beta chains below, sequenced in a study of blood T cells in healthy people across ages. It was with a sample-barcoded 5' primer and a J-beta primer mix that a second PCR of about 7 to 12 cycles was run. TCRdb re-derived calls from the 5' RACE reads in MiXCR, one entry per CDR3 protein. This table holds under 700,000 distinct CDR3 sequences, 20% to 30% found once. The same specimen was also included in a second study, on T cells of mothers and their children.

The sample comprised blood. These receptors came from a boy aged 5 to 17 in good health.

This clonotype was counted between two and nine times. The chain is built from TRBV29-1 and TRBJ2-6; D possibly corresponds to TRBD1 (6 bases). V was clipped by 4 bases and J by 0 bases, with 19 bases between them. The germline CDR1 and CDR2 sequences are SQVTM and ANQGSEA. This CDR3 comprises 18 residues. The CDR3 here is CSVAEVRTDSSGANVLTF. CDR3 DNA: TGCAGCGTTGCTGAGGTCCGGACAGATAGCTCTGGGGCCAACGTCCTGACTTTC.

This clonotype was seen a few times. The chain is built from TRBV5-1 and TRBJ1-4, with a weak D call TRBD1 (5 bases). V was shortened by 2 bases and J by 2 bases, with 10 bases between the two germline ends. The germline V gene encodes CDR1 SGHRS and CDR2 YFSETQ. CDR3 length: 15 amino acids. In nucleotides, the CDR3 is TGCGCCAGCAGCTTCAGGGATGGCACTAATGAAAAACTGTTTTTT. Translated, it gives CASSFRDGTNEKLFF.

The CDR3 DNA reads as TGCAGTGCTAGAGATTTGGCAGGGGCGGACACTGAAGCTTTCTTT. Residues: CSARDLAGADTEAFF. The genes are TRBV20-1 and TRBJ1-1; TRBD1 might be the D (6 bases). V lost 0 bases, J lost 3 bases, and 14 bases lay in between. This CDR3 is built from 15 residues. Germline V gives CDR1 DFQATT, CDR2 SNEGSKA (reference sequence).

This clonotype has a handful of counts. The chain uses TRBV5-1 and TRBJ2-3; D ambiguous. CDR1 and CDR2 from the germline V gene are SGHRS and YFSETQ. The CDR3 totals 12 residues. The V end lost 0 bases, the J end lost 7 bases, and 6 bases lay between the germline ends. DNA for the CDR3: TGCGCCAGCAGCTTGGACGCCAATACGCAGTATTTT. Protein sequence: CASSLDANTQYF.

There are a few counts of this clonotype. The junction departs from germline at one end; a sequencing error may be responsible. The chain joins TRBV6-2 or TRBV6-3 to TRBJ2-3, with D perhaps TRBD2 (6 bases). The germline CDR1 and CDR2 sequences are MNHEY and SVGEGT. This CDR3 region has 16 residues. The CDR3 sequence is CASSYVGGMGTDTQYF. CDR3 coding DNA: TGTGCCAGCAGTTATGTCGGGGGAATGGGCACAGACACGCAGTATTTT.

Of note for this clonotype: At one end, the junction sequence differs from germline, possibly due to a read error. The J gene is TRBJ2-1, the V gene TRBV4-1; 7 bases fit TRBD1. Germline CDR1 and CDR2: MGHRA and YSYEKL. The CDR3 runs 16 residues. DNA for the CDR3: TGCGCCAGCAGTCAAGACCCGGGACAGATGTACAATGAGCAGTTCTTC. Translated, it gives CASSQDPGQMYNEQFF.

The gene calls are TRBV28 and TRBJ2-6; 7 bases align to TRBD1. From germline, CDR1 is MDHEN and CDR2 SYDVKM. The V gene end was trimmed by 6 bases and the J gene end by 0 bases; junction bases not matched to a gene: 5. The CDR3 has 16 residues. Here the CDR3 DNA reads TGTGCCAGCAGCCGAGGACAGGACTCTGGGGCCAACGTCCTGACTTTC. This translates into CASSRGQDSGANVLTF.

The chain links TRBV20-1 to TRBJ1-2; no firm D call. V dropped 4 bases and J dropped 4 bases, with 7 bases sitting between them. The germline V gene has CDR1 DFQATT and CDR2 SNEGSKA (reference sequence). CDR3 length: 11 amino acids. The CDR3 region has the DNA TGCAGTGCTACAGATACCTATGGCTACACCTTC. Encoded protein: CSATDTYGYTF.

The chain joins TRBV5-1 to TRBJ1-6, with D uncertain. The germline V gene has CDR1 SGHRS and CDR2 YFSETQ. The V gene lost 4 bases and the J gene lost 14 bases, with 13 bases spanning the gap. The CDR3 has 12 residues. The CDR3 DNA sequence: TGCGCCAGCAGCGTAGACTTTGGAACCCTCCACTTT. Its protein is CASSVDFGTLHF.

The V and J genes are TRBV6-2 or TRBV6-3 and TRBJ2-2; maybe TRBD1 (5 bases). Germline V gene sequence: CDR1 MNHEY, CDR2 SVGEGT. The CDR3 contains 14 residues. With 8 bases removed from V and 1 base from J, the gap between germline ends came to 11 bases. The CDR3 DNA reads as TGTGCCAGCGCAAATACAGGGAACACCGGGGAGCTGTTTTTT. Amino acids: CASANTGNTGELFF.

This clonotype appeared a few times. The chain is built from TRBV7-2 and TRBJ2-5, with D tentatively TRBD2 (6 bases). TRBJ2-1 matches the DNA end more closely, so the J call is doubtful. Germline CDR1 SGHTA, CDR2 FQGNSA. This CDR3 spans 13 amino acids. The CDR3 reads CASRLGGANEQFF. CDR3 bases: TGTGCCAGCAGGCTCGGGGGAGCCAATGAGCAGTTCTTC.

This clonotype was observed a few times. The chain employs TRBV27 and TRBJ2-4, with 11 bases that match TRBD1. J gave up 9 bases and V 5 bases, and 9 bases lay outside the gene matches. Germline assignment: CDR1 MNHEY and CDR2 SMNVEV (reference sequence). The CDR3 has 15 amino acids. CDR3 in amino acids: CASSPGQGAWGIQYF. CDR3 nucleotides: TGTGCCAGCAGTCCCGGACAGGGGGCGTGGGGCATTCAGTACTTC.